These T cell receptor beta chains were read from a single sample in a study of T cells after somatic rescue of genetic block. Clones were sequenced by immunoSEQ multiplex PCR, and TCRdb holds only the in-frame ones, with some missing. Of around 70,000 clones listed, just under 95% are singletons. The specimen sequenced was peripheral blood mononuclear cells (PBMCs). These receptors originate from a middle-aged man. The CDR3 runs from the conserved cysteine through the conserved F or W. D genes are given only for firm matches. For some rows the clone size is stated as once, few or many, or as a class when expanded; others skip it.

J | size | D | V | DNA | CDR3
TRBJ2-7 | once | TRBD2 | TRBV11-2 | TGTGCCAGCAGCTTAGATAAGTTGCTAGCGGGAGTAGGAGAGCAGTACTTC | CASSLDKLLAGVGEQYF
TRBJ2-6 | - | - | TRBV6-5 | TGTGCCAGCAGTTACGACAGCTCTGGGGCCAACGTCCTGACTTTC | CASSYDSSGANVLTF
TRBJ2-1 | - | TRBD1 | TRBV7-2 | TGTGCCAGCAGCTTAGAGGCAGGGGGATCCTACAATGAGCAGTTCTTC | CASSLEAGGSYNEQFF
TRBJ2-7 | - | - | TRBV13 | TGTGCCAGCAGCCCCGGGGGGCGGTACGAGCAGTACTTC | CASSPGGRYEQYF
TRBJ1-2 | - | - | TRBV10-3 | TGTGCCAGCGGATTGTTAGGAAACTATGGCTACACCTTC | CASGLLGNYGYTF
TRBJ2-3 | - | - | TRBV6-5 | TGTGCCAGCAGTTCTGGCGGGACAGATACGCAGTATTTT | CASSSGGTDTQYF
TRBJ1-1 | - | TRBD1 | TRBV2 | TGTGCCAGCGTACGGGACAGGGTAACTGAAGCTTTCTTT | CASVRDRVTEAFF
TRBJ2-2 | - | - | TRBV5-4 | TGTGCCAGCAGCCCAATGACAGGTCCGAACACCGGGGAGCTGTTTTTT | CASSPMTGPNTGELFF
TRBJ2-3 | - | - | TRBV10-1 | TGCGCCAGCAGTGAAACAACAGATACGCAGTATTTT | CASSETTDTQYF
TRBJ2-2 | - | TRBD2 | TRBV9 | TGTGCCAGCAGCGTCGGGGGGGCTCGCACCGGGGAGCTGTTTTTT | CASSVGGARTGELFF
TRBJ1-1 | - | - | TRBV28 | TGTGCCAGCATCCCCCGGACGGGTAAAGCTTTCTTT | CASIPRTGKAFF
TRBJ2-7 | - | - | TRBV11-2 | TGTGCCAGCAGCTTTAGTTCAGGGGCAGCGTCCGAGCAGTACTTC | CASSFSSGAASEQYF
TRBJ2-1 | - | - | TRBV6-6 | TGTGCCAGCAGTTACTCGTCGGAGGCCAATGAGCAGTTCTTC | CASSYSSEANEQFF
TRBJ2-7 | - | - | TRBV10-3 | TGTGCCATCAGTGAGTCCGAGGAGCAGTACTTC | CAISESEEQYF
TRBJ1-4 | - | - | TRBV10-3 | TGTGCCATCAGTGACAGGGGCAATGAAAAACTGTTTTTT | CAISDRGNEKLFF
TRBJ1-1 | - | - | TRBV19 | TGTGCCAGTAGTATACCTGGTTCCCCCATGAACACTGAAGCTTTCTTT | CASSIPGSPMNTEAFF
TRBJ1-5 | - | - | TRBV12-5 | TGTGCTAGTGGTTTGGGACGTTCTTTAGGGTCCGGTGATCGCAATCAGCCCCAGCATTTT | CASGLGRSLGSGDRNQPQHF
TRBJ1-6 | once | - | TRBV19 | TGTGCCAGTAGTCCATTCGACAGGAGGGAATTTGTATCCTATAATTCACCCCTCCACTTT | CASSPFDRREFVSYNSPLHF
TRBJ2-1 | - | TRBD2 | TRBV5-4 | TGTGCCAGCAGCAGACATAGCGGGAGGGATGAGCAGTTCTTC | CASSRHSGRDEQFF
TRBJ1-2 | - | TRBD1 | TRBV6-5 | TGTGCCAGCAGTAAACCGGGACAGGGTAACTATGGCTACACCTTC | CASSKPGQGNYGYTF
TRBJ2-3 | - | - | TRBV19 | TGTGCCAGTAGTATTGGGGGGAGGCCAGCTAGCACAGATACGCAGTATTTT | CASSIGGRPASTDTQYF
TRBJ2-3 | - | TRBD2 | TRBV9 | TGTGCCAGCAGCGTAGTTGGTAGCGGGGGGGAAGGCTCAGATACGCAGTATTTT | CASSVVGSGGEGSDTQYF
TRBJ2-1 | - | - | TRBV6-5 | TGTGCCAGCACCGAAAGGGGGGGTTCCTACAATGAGCAGTTCTTC | CASTERGGSYNEQFF
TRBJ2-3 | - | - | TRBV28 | TGTGCCAGCAGTTTTGCACAGCCAGATACGCAGTATTTT | CASSFAQPDTQYF
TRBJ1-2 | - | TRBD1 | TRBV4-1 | TGCGCCAGCAGCCCCCGGGACAGATCAACGTTTGGATATGGCTACACCTTC | CASSPRDRSTFGYGYTF
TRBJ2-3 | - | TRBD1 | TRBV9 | TGTGCCAGCAGCATAAGGACAGGGGGGAGGACAGATACGCAGTATTTT | CASSIRTGGRTDTQYF
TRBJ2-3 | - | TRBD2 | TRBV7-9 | TGTGCCAGCAGCTCCCGAGCGGGGAGGGTAGATACGCAGTATTTT | CASSSRAGRVDTQYF
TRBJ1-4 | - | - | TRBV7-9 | TGTGCCAGCAGCTTAGCCCGCAGGGGAGGTGGAAAACTGTTTTTT | CASSLARRGGGKLFF
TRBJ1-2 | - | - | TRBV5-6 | TGTGCCAGCAGCTTCCGGGGTGGCTATGGCTACACCTTC | CASSFRGGYGYTF
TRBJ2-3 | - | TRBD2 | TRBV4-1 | TGCGCCAGCAGCCAACTGGGGGGGGGAAGCACAGATACGCAGTATTTT | CASSQLGGGSTDTQYF
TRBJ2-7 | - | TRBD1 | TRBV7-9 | TGTGCCAGCAGCTTAGTCAGGGGGCAGATCTACGAGCAGTACTTC | CASSLVRGQIYEQYF
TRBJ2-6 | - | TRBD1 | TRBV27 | TGTGCCAGCAGCTCCCAACAGGGGGCAGGGGCCAACGTCCTGACTTTC | CASSSQQGAGANVLTF
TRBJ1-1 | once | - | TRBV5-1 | TGCGCCAGCAGTAATCGGGGGGACACTGAAGCTTTCTTT | CASSNRGDTEAFF
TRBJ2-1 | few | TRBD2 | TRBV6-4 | TGTGCCAGCAGTGATAGTCCGGGACTAGCGGGAAATGAGCAGTTCTTC | CASSDSPGLAGNEQFF
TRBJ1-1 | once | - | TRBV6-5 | TGTGCCAGCAGTGTCGGGGGGATGAACACTGAAGCTTTCTTT | CASSVGGMNTEAFF
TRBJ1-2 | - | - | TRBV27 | TGTGCCAGCAGACAAGGAATTAACTACACCTTC | CASRQGINYTF
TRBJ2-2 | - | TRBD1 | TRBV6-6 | TGTGCCAGCAGTTCCCTGACAGGGGCCACCGGGGAGCTGTTTTTT | CASSSLTGATGELFF